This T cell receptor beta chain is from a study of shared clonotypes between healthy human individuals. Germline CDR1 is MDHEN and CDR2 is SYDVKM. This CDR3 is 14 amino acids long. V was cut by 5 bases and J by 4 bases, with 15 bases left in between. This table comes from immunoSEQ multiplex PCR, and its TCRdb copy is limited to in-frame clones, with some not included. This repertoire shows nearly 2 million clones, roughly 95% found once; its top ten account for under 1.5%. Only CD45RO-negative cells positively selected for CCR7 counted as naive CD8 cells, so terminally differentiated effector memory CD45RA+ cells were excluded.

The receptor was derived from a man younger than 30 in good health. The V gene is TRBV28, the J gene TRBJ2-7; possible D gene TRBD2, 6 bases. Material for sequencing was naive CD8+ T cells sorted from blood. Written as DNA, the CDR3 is TGTGCCAGCAGTCGAATAGCGGTCGGGTACGAGCAGTACTTC. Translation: CASSRIAVGYEQYF.